These 30 T cell receptor beta chains originate from one sample sequenced in a study of cytomegalovirus exposure and HLA in healthy donors. The PCR was carried out with 60 Vbeta primers and 13 Jbeta primers. Generated by immunoSEQ multiplex PCR, the TCRdb table keeps only in-frame clones and is missing some. The sample carries roughly 300,000 clones, roughly 90% recorded once. Sequencing was performed on PBMCs. The receptors come from a middle-aged man in good health and CMV-seropositive.

The V call is TRBV7-3, the J call TRBJ2-7; D is possibly TRBD2 (6 bases). The CDR3 has 14 amino acids. Trimming left V 5 bases short and J 2 bases short, with 13 bases between. CDR1 and CDR2 (germline): SGHTA, FQGTGA. In nucleotides, the CDR3 is TGTGCCAGCAGCCCCGGAGGGATCCCCTACGAGCAGTACTTC. The encoded protein is CASSPGGIPYEQYF.

The J gene is TRBJ2-5, the V gene TRBV7-2; 11 nucleotides line up with TRBD2. The CDR3 length is 16 residues. V gave up 3 bases and J gave up 4 bases; unmatched junction bases: 7. Germline V gives CDR1 SGHTA, CDR2 FQGNSA. The CDR3 nucleotides are TGTGCCAGCAGCTTTTCCTCTGGACTAGCGGGAGAGACCCAGTACTTC. This encodes CASSFSSGLAGETQYF.

The chain recombines TRBV7-2 with TRBJ2-7; TRBD1 is a possible D gene (5 bases). Germline lookup yields CDR1 SGHTA and CDR2 FQGNSA. This CDR3 comprises 15 residues. V lost 2 bases, J lost 1 base, and 12 bases lay in between. The CDR3 here is CASSLRADRSYEQYF. CDR3 nucleotide sequence: TGTGCCAGCAGCTTAAGGGCTGACAGATCCTACGAGCAGTACTTC. The full variable domain, its missing parts supplied by reference TRBV7-2 and TRBJ2-7, is GAGVSQSPSNKVTEKGKDVELRCDPISGHTALYWYRQSLGQGLEFLIYFQGNSAPDKSGLPSDRFSAERTGGSVSTLTIQRTQQEDSAVYLCASSLRADRSYEQYFGPGTRLTVT.

The gene calls are TRBV4-1 and TRBJ2-3, with 11 bases fitting TRBD2. The ends lost 1 base at V and 5 bases at J; junction bases unmatched: 11. The CDR3 contains 18 residues. Germline V CDR1 and CDR2: MGHRA, YSYEKL. This CDR3 reads CASSQVLAGVPGRDTQYF. The CDR3 DNA reads as TGCGCCAGCAGCCAAGTACTAGCGGGAGTCCCGGGTAGAGATACGCAGTATTTT.

This clone was detected only a few times. The rearrangement uses TRBV28 and TRBJ2-5; D might be TRBD1 (6 bases). V lost 3 bases, J lost 4 bases, and 21 bases lay in between. Germline V CDR1 and CDR2: MDHEN, SYDVKM. The CDR3 has 17 amino acids. The CDR3 DNA follows: TGTGCCAGCAGTTTGCCCCAGGGTGGGCAGGGGATAGAGACCCAGTACTTC. Translation gives CASSLPQGGQGIETQYF.

The chain uses TRBV6-4 and TRBJ2-1, with TRBD2 as a possible D gene (5 bases). CDR3 length: 15 residues. Germline V gives CDR1 MRHNA, CDR2 SNTAGT. Trimming shortened V by 3 bases and J by 0 bases, and 9 bases separated the two germline ends. CDR3 sequence (DNA): TGTGCCAGCAGTGAGCAGCGGAGCTCCTACAATGAGCAGTTCTTC. This translates into CASSEQRSSYNEQFF.

Concerning this clone: One end of the junction does not line up with germline, which may come from a read error. This chain uses TRBV2 with TRBJ1-5, with TRBD1 as a possible D gene (6 bases). Looked up from germline, CDR1 is SNHLY and CDR2 is FYNNEI. This CDR3 has 13 residues. The CDR3 loop reads CASRATGSQPRHF. The DNA of the CDR3 is TGTGCCAGCAGAGCCACAGGGAGTCAGCCCCGGCATTTT.

This clone was seen a handful of times. The V call is TRBV13, the J call TRBJ2-6; 7 positions agree with TRBD2. With 5 bases clipped from V and 1 base from J, the junction kept 14 bases outside the gene matches. The germline V gene encodes CDR1 PRHDT and CDR2 FYEKMQ (reference sequence). This CDR3 spans 19 amino acids. CDR3 nucleotides: TGTGCCAGCAGCGCCCGAGGGAGGGCCCGAAGGTCTGGGGCCAACGTCCTGACTTTC. This gives the protein CASSARGRARRSGANVLTF.

The J gene is TRBJ1-2, the V gene TRBV13; no clear D. Germline V gene data show CDR1 as PRHDT and CDR2 as FYEKMQ (reference sequence). This CDR3 region has 16 residues. Trimming removed 0 bases from V and 2 bases from J, with 13 bases in between. The CDR3 reads CASSLGRPNWNYGYTF. CDR3 sequence (DNA): TGTGCCAGCAGCTTAGGGCGGCCTAACTGGAACTATGGCTACACCTTC. The complete variable domain, with remaining parts taken from reference TRBV13 and TRBJ1-2, reads AAGVIQSPRHLIKEKRETATLKCYPIPRHDTVYWYQQGPGQDPQFLISFYEKMQSDKGSIPDRFSAQQFSDYHSELNMSSLELGDSALYFCASSLGRPNWNYGYTFGSGTRLTVV.

CDR3: CSVGGGRGTEAFF. The DNA of the CDR3 is TGCAGCGTTGGGGGGGGTCGTGGGACTGAAGCTTTCTTT. The rearrangement uses TRBV29-1 and TRBJ1-1; possibly TRBD1 for D (5 bases). The V end lost 4 bases, the J end lost 5 bases, and 14 bases lay between the germline ends. Germline values: CDR1 SQVTM, CDR2 ANQGSEA. The CDR3 loop spans 13 amino acids.

The rearrangement joins TRBV7-9 to TRBJ1-2; 12 nucleotides match TRBD1. V shed 4 bases and J 7 bases; nucleotides not matched to a gene: 7. This CDR3 contains 15 residues. Germline V gene lookup returns CDR1 SEHNR and CDR2 FQNEAQ (reference sequence). CDR3 loop: CASSWGTGGFSGYTF. CDR3 in DNA: TGTGCCAGCAGCTGGGGGACAGGGGGCTTTAGTGGCTACACCTTC.

This rearrangement joins TRBV5-1 to TRBJ2-5; 8 bases are shared with TRBD2. The CDR3 totals 16 residues. The V gene's germline CDR1 is SGHRS and CDR2 YFSETQ. Trimming removed 0 bases from V and 3 bases from J; junction bases left unmatched: 7. The CDR3 region has the DNA TGCGCCAGCAGCTTGGATGGACTAGCCGTAGAAGAGACCCAGTACTTC. Its translation: CASSLDGLAVEETQYF. The variable domain in full, with the rest retrieved from reference TRBV5-1 and TRBJ2-5, is KAGVTQTPRYLIKTRGQQVTLSCSPISGHRSVSWYQQTPGQGLQFLFEYFSETQRNKGNFPGRFSGRQFSNSRSEMNVSTLELGDSALYLCASSLDGLAVEETQYFGPGTRLLVL.

Worth noting for this clone: Other DNA sequences within the sample encode an identical CDR3. This sequence joins TRBV5-1 and TRBJ2-7; tentatively, D is TRBD1 (6 bases). The length of the CDR3 is 14 residues. V lost 1 base and J lost 0, with 8 bases in between. Germline V CDR1 and CDR2: SGHRS, YFSETQ. The CDR3 sequence: CASSLSGDSYEQYF. The CDR3 nucleotides read TGCGCCAGCAGCTTGTCAGGGGACTCCTACGAGCAGTACTTC.

The chain joins TRBV27 to TRBJ1-1; the D gene is possibly TRBD1 (6 bases). The CDR3 runs 16 residues. V lost 5 bases and J lost 3, with 19 bases in between. Germline-derived CDR1 and CDR2 are MNHEY and SMNVEV (reference sequence). This CDR3 reads CASSPPPGVGDTEAFF. The CDR3 DNA reads as TGTGCCAGCAGTCCCCCCCCAGGGGTGGGAGACACTGAAGCTTTCTTT.

CDR3 in DNA: TGTGCCAGCAGCGCCGGACAGGGGATCGACGAGCAGTACTTC. It is translated as CASSAGQGIDEQYF. This chain joins TRBV9 and TRBJ2-7; 9 nucleotides agree with TRBD1. The CDR3 is made up of 14 amino acids. Per the germline V gene, CDR1 is SGDLS and CDR2 is YYNGEE. The V gene end was trimmed by 3 bases and the J gene end by 5 bases; junction bases not matched to a gene: 6.

The chain joins TRBV7-2 to TRBJ1-5, with D uncertain. Trimming cost V 7 bases and J 5 bases, with 15 bases left between them. CDR3 length: 14 amino acids. Germline-derived CDR1 and CDR2 are SGHTA and FQGNSA. CDR3 in DNA: TGTGCCAGCACCACCGGTTGGAGGGATCAGCCCCAGCATTTT. It yields the protein CASTTGWRDQPQHF.

The chain combines TRBV6-5 with TRBJ1-5; no clear D. This CDR3 is 14 amino acids long. CDR1 MNHEY and CDR2 SVGAGI come from the germline V gene. Trimming removed 2 bases from V and 1 base from J, with 6 bases in between. The CDR3: CASSYARSNQPQHF. The DNA of the CDR3 is TGTGCCAGCAGTTACGCCAGGAGCAATCAGCCCCAGCATTTT.

The genes are TRBV5-1 and TRBJ1-1; TRBD1 aligns across 7 bases. V was pared by 3 bases and J by 1 base, with 12 bases of the junction left unmatched. The CDR3 runs to 17 residues. Germline-derived CDR1 and CDR2 are SGHRS and YFSETQ. Here the CDR3 reads CASSYIPGTAPNTEAFF. The CDR3 region has the DNA TGCGCCAGCAGCTACATCCCCGGGACAGCGCCGAACACTGAAGCTTTCTTT. The complete variable domain, with remaining parts taken from reference TRBV5-1 and TRBJ1-1, reads KAGVTQTPRYLIKTRGQQVTLSCSPISGHRSVSWYQQTPGQGLQFLFEYFSETQRNKGNFPGRFSGRQFSNSRSEMNVSTLELGDSALYLCASSYIPGTAPNTEAFFGQGTRLTVV.

The chain carries TRBV2 and TRBJ1-5; D is undetermined. Germline-derived CDR1 and CDR2 are SNHLY and FYNNEI. This CDR3 spans 15 amino acids. V lost 6 bases and J 4 bases, leaving 16 bases between the germline ends. CDR3 sequence: CASSQTPGGNQPQHF. The CDR3 nucleotides read TGTGCCAGCAGCCAGACCCCCGGCGGGAATCAGCCCCAGCATTTT. The variable domain in full, with the rest retrieved from reference TRBV2 and TRBJ1-5, is EPEVTQTPSHQVTQMGQEVILRCVPISNHLYFYWYRQILGQKVEFLVSFYNNEISEKSEIFDDQFSVERPDGSNFTLKIRSTKLEDSAMYFCASSQTPGGNQPQHFGDGTRLSIL.

The rearrangement uses TRBV11-2 and TRBJ2-7; D not certain. V was trimmed by 2 bases and J by 5 bases, leaving 13 bases between them. Germline loops: CDR1 SGHAT, CDR2 FQNNGV. CDR3 length: 14 amino acids. The CDR3 protein is CASSLYSSANEQYF. CDR3 DNA: TGTGCCAGCAGCTTATACAGCTCCGCTAACGAGCAGTACTTC.

The J gene is TRBJ2-1, the V gene TRBV6-5, with TRBD2 identical over 12 bases. Germline CDR1 and CDR2: MNHEY and SVGAGI. The CDR3 totals 15 residues. V was clipped by 8 bases and J by 4 bases; unmatched bases: 6. CDR3 coding DNA: TGTGCCAGCGGTAGGACTAGCGGGACATACAATGAGCAGTTCTTC. Protein: CASGRTSGTYNEQFF.

V usage is TRBV7-2 and J usage is TRBJ2-2, with TRBD2 identical over 15 bases. The CDR3 loop spans 17 amino acids. With V trimmed by 5 bases and J by 4 bases, 5 bases remained unmatched. In germline, CDR1 is SGHTA, CDR2 FQGNSA. CDR3 sequence reads: CASSRTSGRASTGELFF. The CDR3 DNA reads as TGTGCCAGCAGCAGGACTAGCGGGAGGGCCTCCACCGGGGAGCTGTTTTTT.

This CDR3 reads CASSPSAAGRYEQYF. In nucleotides, the CDR3 is TGTGCCAGCTCCCCCTCAGCAGCTGGGCGTTACGAGCAGTACTTC. The chain employs TRBV2 and TRBJ2-7; D remains unclear. The germline gives CDR1 SNHLY, CDR2 FYNNEI. V lost 8 bases and J 4 bases, leaving 21 bases between the germline ends. CDR3 length: 15 residues.

This rearrangement joins TRBV27 to TRBJ1-2, with a weak D call TRBD1 (6 bases). This CDR3 contains 13 residues. Per the germline V gene, CDR1 is MNHEY and CDR2 is SMNVEV (reference sequence). With 7 bases removed from V and 3 bases from J, the gap between germline ends came to 12 bases. CDR3 residues: CASKQGPDYGYTF. The CDR3 DNA is TGTGCCAGCAAGCAGGGGCCCGACTATGGCTACACCTTC.

V gene TRBV5-5 combines with J gene TRBJ1-2; TRBD1 is a possible D gene (5 bases). Germline lookup yields CDR1 SGHKS and CDR2 YYEKEE (reference sequence). With 0 bases removed from V and 5 bases from J, the gap between germline ends came to 11 bases. There are 14 residues in the CDR3. The CDR3 nucleotides are TGTGCCAGCAGCTTGGGAAAGGGGCTTTATGGCTACACCTTC. Protein sequence: CASSLGKGLYGYTF.

V gene TRBV6-1 combines with J gene TRBJ2-7, with D possibly being TRBD1 (5 bases). CDR3 length: 15 amino acids. The V gene lost 2 bases and the J gene lost 2 bases, with 13 bases spanning the gap. CDR1 and CDR2 (germline): MNHNS, SASEGT. The CDR3: CASSEWYRQTYEQYF. The CDR3 nucleotides read TGTGCCAGCAGTGAATGGTACAGGCAGACCTACGAGCAGTACTTC.

This rearrangement joins TRBV7-9 to TRBJ2-1; TRBD1 is a possible D gene (5 bases). This CDR3 is 15 amino acids long. V was pared by 5 bases and J by 0 bases, with 11 bases between. Germline CDR1 is SEHNR and CDR2 is FQNEAQ (reference sequence). The DNA for the CDR3 is TGTGCCAGCAGCCCCCCGCAGGGCTCCTACAATGAGCAGTTCTTC. This encodes CASSPPQGSYNEQFF.

This clone showed up just once. The chain joins TRBV27 to TRBJ2-1, with TRBD2 matching over 15 bases. The length of the CDR3 is 16 residues. With V trimmed by 6 bases and J by 9 bases, 9 bases remained unmatched. CDR1 is MNHEY, CDR2 SMNVEV, per germline (reference sequence). This chain's CDR3 is CASSLGLAGGPTEQFF. In nucleotides, the CDR3 is TGTGCCAGCAGCTTAGGACTAGCGGGAGGGCCCACTGAGCAGTTCTTC.

The chain couples TRBV6-1 to TRBJ2-7, with 9 positions matching TRBD1. The V gene's germline CDR1 is MNHNS and CDR2 SASEGT. CDR3 length equals 11 residues. After removal of 8 bases from V and 5 bases from J, the junction contained 1 base not matched to a gene. The CDR3 is CASWDRDEQYF. The CDR3 region has the DNA TGTGCCAGCTGGGACAGGGACGAGCAGTACTTC.

V gene TRBV7-9 combines with J gene TRBJ2-7; the D gene is possibly TRBD2 (6 bases). This CDR3 has 12 residues. Trimming removed 6 bases at V and 6 bases at J, with 12 bases between. Germline V CDR1 and CDR2: SEHNR, FQNEAQ (reference sequence). The CDR3 spells CASSYVAVEQYF. CDR3 nucleotides: TGTGCCAGCAGTTACGTAGCGGTCGAGCAGTACTTC.